In its sample, the clone carrying this T cell receptor beta chain was seen a few times. J was trimmed by 4 bases and V by 5 bases; bases with no gene match: 6. This CDR3 contains 14 residues. The data stem from a study of T-cell reconstitution after alpha-beta-depleted transplantation in children. Unique molecular identifiers tagged the TCRbeta library. Each CDR3 protein is one row after TCRdb ran MiXCR on the PCR reads. Of 200,000 to 250,000 distinct CDR3 sequences listed, approximately 12% were seen once; the top ten hold about 2.4%. This chain links TRBV12-3 or TRBV12-4 with TRBJ2-7; the match to TRBD1 covers 9 bases. The clonotype originates from a human donor who donated a stem cell graft to a child with acute lymphoblastic leukemia. This specimen was PBMCs from the stem cell graft donor, taken from the stem cell graft. CDR3 region: CASSLDRGGYEQYF. The CDR3 DNA is TGTGCCAGCAGTCTCGACAGGGGGGGGTACGAGCAGTACTTC.